This TCR beta chain was sequenced in a study of CD8 T cells in Susac syndrome (dated by TCRdb to about 2019). Study-level background: The study used repertoire sequencing to test whether antigen drove CD8+ T cell activation and differentiation in Susac syndrome.

RNA was extracted using the RNeasy kit, and about 0.45 to 1 microgram was reverse transcribed with random hexamers. TCR beta CDR3 regions were amplified with the immunoSEQ multiplex PCR assay covering 54 Vbeta and 13 Jbeta segments. To correct PCR amplification bias, a synthetic template baseline was used for both primer optimization and computational correction. The original methods were these. Only productive sequences were kept, with reads annotated to V, D and J genes according to IMGT and analyzed in immunoSEQ Analyzer. To calculate clonality, Shannon entropy was normalized by log2 of the number of productive unique sequences and then subtracted from one. Public and private clones were assessed among the 100 most prevalent clones of each patient and control. A clone was defined as Susac-specific if it was absent from the healthy and MS cohorts, from about 1,100 published viral clones and from other ImmuneACCESS disease sequences. TCRdb trimmed public reads at Q25 via fastp, called clones via MiXCR and kept in-frame beta chains. Rows with a matching CDR3 protein are joined into one entry that keeps the most common DNA and genes. In this record, the V and J calls reflect TCRdb's handling and not the investigators' own analysis. The sample table holds 100,000 to 150,000 distinct CDR3 sequences, of which roughly 94% were seen once. Of the sample, just over 0.095% is held by the ten largest clones.

Broader findings and caveats from the paper: The study acknowledged that relatively few individuals were included in the TCR sequencing and HLA analysis.

A note on this clonotype: Its recognized antigen is unknown. The record has no base qualities; no much larger clone is one base away.

High-throughput TCR beta sequencing profiled peripheral blood CD8+ and CD4+ T cells from healthy donors, Susac syndrome patients and multiple sclerosis patients. The healthy donors served as controls matched for age and sex. CD8+ TEMRA cells were enriched by FACS, while bulk CD8+ and CD4+ T cells were purified by magnetic negative isolation. Blood was collected in EDTA tubes and processed within 24 hours, with PBMCs isolated through density gradient centrifugation. PBMCs intended for TCR sequencing were cryopreserved in liquid nitrogen and thawed later in a water bath at 37 degrees C. The sorted or isolated CD4+, CD8+ and CD8+ TEMRA cells had a purity of 90% or higher. The CDR3 contains 12 residues, cysteine and phenylalanine counted. The only DNA kept is the CDR3, 36 bases in frame from the first base. V lost 2 bases and J lost 4 bases, and the count of bases not matched to a germline gene is 1. The germline V gene yields SQVTM for CDR1 and ANQGSEA for CDR2.

This sequence was found in a human donor in good health. Material: CD4+ T cells from PBMCs. Recombination joined TRBV29-1 with TRBJ2-5; 7 central nucleotides agree with TRBD1. This receptor carries the CDR3 CSVEPGGETQYF. The nucleotide sequence is given as TGCAGCGTTGAACCAGGGGGAGAGACCCAGTACTTC.